These 23 T cell receptor beta chains came from one sample sequenced in a study of cytomegalovirus exposure and HLA in healthy donors. 13 Jbeta primers and 60 Vbeta primers were used for the PCR. TCRdb keeps only in-frame clones here, not all; method: immunoSEQ multiplex PCR. The sample holds some 120,000 clones; 10% are singletons and the top ten take just over 4.5%. The sequenced sample was PBMCs. The receptor set was obtained from a woman between 18 and 29 years old in good health and CMV-seropositive.

This clone was counted between two and nine times. The V call is TRBV12-5, the J call TRBJ2-3; 12 nucleotides agree with TRBD2. The CDR3 is made up of 16 amino acids. Germline V CDR1 and CDR2: LGHNT, FRNRAP. V was clipped by 4 bases and J by 3 bases; unmatched bases: 5. The CDR3 spells CASGSGLAGSTDTQYF. The DNA for the CDR3 is TGTGCTAGTGGTTCCGGACTAGCGGGGAGTACAGATACGCAGTATTTT.

This sequence joins TRBV7-2 and TRBJ2-7; D unresolved. The germline V gene encodes CDR1 SGHTA and CDR2 FQGNSA. V was trimmed by 5 bases and J by 0 bases, leaving 17 bases between them. The CDR3 length is 16 residues. The CDR3 DNA reads as TGTGCCAGCAGCCGGATGTCGGGTCTGAGCTCCTACGAGCAGTACTTC. Amino acid sequence: CASSRMSGLSSYEQYF.

The chain combines TRBV6-1 with TRBJ1-2; 7 bases align to TRBD1. Germline values: CDR1 MNHNS, CDR2 SASEGT. The CDR3 sequence is 16 residues long. Trimming removed 2 bases from V and 4 bases from J; junction bases left unmatched: 10. CDR3 bases: TGTGCCAGCAGTGAAATTGGTCAGGGGGTTTTCTATGGCTACACCTTC. It codes for CASSEIGQGVFYGYTF.

Remarks on this clone: One junction end disagrees with the germline gene, perhaps due to a read error. The V gene is TRBV6-1, the J gene TRBJ1-5; possibly TRBD1 for D (6 bases). The CDR3 is 15 residues long. The germline V gene encodes CDR1 MNHNS and CDR2 SASEGT. The CDR3 protein is CASTENRVLHQPQHF. DNA of the CDR3: TGTGCCAGCACTGAAAACAGGGTTTTACATCAGCCCCAGCATTTT.

The gene calls are TRBV15 and TRBJ2-1; 8 nucleotides line up with TRBD2. J was trimmed by 4 bases and V by 3 bases; bases with no gene match: 5. CDR3 length equals 15 residues. Germline V gene lookup returns CDR1 LNHNV and CDR2 YYDKDF (reference sequence). In nucleotides, the CDR3 is TGTGCCACCAGCAGCCTGGCGGGAGGATACAATGAGCAGTTCTTC. This translates into CATSSLAGGYNEQFF.

The rearrangement uses TRBV2 and TRBJ2-1, with a weak D call TRBD1 (5 bases). Trimming left V 6 bases short and J 10 bases short, with 16 bases between. The CDR3 totals 13 residues. Per the germline V gene, CDR1 is SNHLY and CDR2 is FYNNEI. The CDR3 loop reads CASRDGRSGEQFF. DNA for the CDR3: TGTGCCAGCAGAGACGGACGATCAGGGGAGCAGTTCTTC.

The V call is TRBV28, the J call TRBJ2-5, with TRBD1 matching 9 bases. CDR3 length: 16 residues. The V gene end was trimmed by 6 bases and the J gene end by 5 bases; junction bases not matched to a gene: 13. CDR1 and CDR2 (germline): MDHEN, SYDVKM. The CDR3: CASSTRDRDIGETQYF. The CDR3 nucleotides are TGTGCCAGCAGCACCCGGGACAGGGATATCGGGGAGACCCAGTACTTC.

The chain employs TRBV25-1 and TRBJ2-7; 9 bases map to TRBD1. Germline V lookup: CDR1 MGHDK, CDR2 SYGVNS. The CDR3 totals 17 residues. V was clipped by 6 bases and J by 5 bases; unmatched bases: 17. The DNA for the CDR3 is TGTGCCAGCAGCCCTAGGATAGGGACAGGGTCCCCAAACGAGCAGTACTTC. Its translation: CASSPRIGTGSPNEQYF.

A few counts support this clone. The genes are TRBV7-2 and TRBJ2-1, with 9 bases identical to TRBD2. The V and J ends lost 5 bases and 4 bases, in that order; junction bases with no gene match: 6. The CDR3 is 15 amino acids. CDR1 is SGHTA, CDR2 FQGNSA, per germline. CDR3 sequence (DNA): TGTGCCAGCAGCCCCTGGACTAGCGATTACAATGAGCAGTTCTTC. As protein: CASSPWTSDYNEQFF. Full variable domain (missing parts from reference TRBV7-2 and TRBJ2-1): GAGVSQSPSNKVTEKGKDVELRCDPISGHTALYWYRQSLGQGLEFLIYFQGNSAPDKSGLPSDRFSAERTGGSVSTLTIQRTQQEDSAVYLCASSPWTSDYNEQFFGPGTRLTVL.

This clone was picked up a small number of times. The rearrangement links TRBV7-2 to TRBJ2-1; 9 nucleotides line up with TRBD2. The germline gives CDR1 SGHTA, CDR2 FQGNSA. V shed 4 bases and J 5 bases; nucleotides not matched to a gene: 9. The CDR3 spans 16 residues. The CDR3 sequence is CASSSPGLASHNEQFF. The CDR3 DNA follows: TGTGCCAGCAGCTCTCCGGGACTAGCTTCCCACAATGAGCAGTTCTTC.

CDR3: CASSYQLNLKLAGGYEQYF. The CDR3 nucleotides read TGCGCCAGCAGCTACCAGCTCAATTTAAAACTAGCGGGAGGTTACGAGCAGTACTTC. The V call is TRBV4-1, the J call TRBJ2-7; 12 nucleotides align to TRBD2. J was trimmed by 4 bases and V by 5 bases; bases with no gene match: 18. Germline CDR1 is MGHRA and CDR2 is YSYEKL. The CDR3 has 19 residues.

This clone was seen a handful of times. The chain employs TRBV10-1 and TRBJ2-2; 10 nucleotides agree with TRBD1. The germline CDR1 and CDR2 sequences are WNHNN and SYGVQD (reference sequence). Trimming cost V 8 bases and J 8 bases; bases outside gene matches: 11. The CDR3 has 15 residues. CDR3 in DNA: TGCGCCAGCCAGAGGGACAGGGGAGTTTCGGGGGAGCTGTTTTTT. It codes for CASQRDRGVSGELFF.

The chain couples TRBV29-1 to TRBJ2-3; D unresolved. This CDR3 has 11 residues. Trimming removed 5 bases at V and 5 bases at J, with 8 bases between. Germline V gene lookup returns CDR1 SQVTM and CDR2 ANQGSEA. The CDR3 DNA reads TGCAGCGTTTCACCTAAAGATACGCAGTATTTT. Translation gives CSVSPKDTQYF.

This clone appeared a few times. V and J are TRBV30 and TRBJ2-3, with TRBD2 matching 15 bases. Trimming cost V 3 bases and J 3 bases; bases outside gene matches: 1. This CDR3 region has 15 residues. The germline V gene encodes CDR1 GTSNPN and CDR2 SVGIG (reference sequence). CDR3 sequence reads: CAWSGLAGGTDTQYF. The CDR3 nucleotides read TGTGCCTGGAGCGGACTAGCGGGAGGGACAGATACGCAGTATTTT.

The chain links TRBV7-4 to TRBJ2-7; 9 bases fit TRBD2. The V gene's germline CDR1 is SGHVT and CDR2 SQSDAQ. This CDR3 comprises 17 residues. The ends lost 3 bases at V and 2 bases at J; junction bases unmatched: 11. Here the CDR3 DNA reads TGTGCCAGCAGCTTTCGACTAGCGGCTTCATTAACCTACGAGCAGTACTTC. Translation: CASSFRLAASLTYEQYF.

This clone has a handful of counts. The chain recombines TRBV4-1 with TRBJ2-2; TRBD1 matches 9 bases. This CDR3 comprises 15 residues. Looked up from germline, CDR1 is MGHRA and CDR2 is YSYEKL. V lost 7 bases to trimming and J lost 7 bases; unmatched junction nucleotides: 10. In nucleotides, the CDR3 is TGCGCCAGCACACCGGGACAGGGAAACGGCGGGGAGCTGTTTTTT. Translated, it gives CASTPGQGNGGELFF.

The chain joins TRBV7-9 to TRBJ1-1; D not resolved. The CDR3 covers 13 residues. CDR1 is SEHNR, CDR2 FQNEAQ, per germline (reference sequence). V lost 2 bases, J lost 8 bases, and 12 bases lay in between. In DNA, the CDR3 is TGTGCCAGCAGCTTAAGGTTAGAGACAGAAGCTTTCTTT. This sequence encodes CASSLRLETEAFF.

The chain employs TRBV10-3 and TRBJ2-7; 11 nucleotides agree with TRBD1. This CDR3 spans 16 amino acids. Germline V lookup: CDR1 ENHRY, CDR2 SYGVKD. V lost 0 bases, J lost 5 bases, and 6 bases stayed unmatched. The CDR3 sequence: CAISESVGQGAHEQYF. The CDR3 DNA follows: TGTGCCATCAGTGAGTCGGTCGGACAGGGGGCCCACGAGCAGTACTTC.

This clone occurred a few times. This sequence joins TRBV29-1 and TRBJ1-4; 7 positions agree with TRBD1. The CDR3 has 14 residues. Trimming took 6 bases from V and 3 from J; bases not matched to a gene: 7. CDR1 SQVTM and CDR2 ANQGSEA come from the germline V gene. CDR3 nucleotides: TGCAGCGTCTCTACCGGGACAGCTAATGAAAAACTGTTTTTT. It encodes CSVSTGTANEKLFF.

This clone has a handful of counts. The chain couples TRBV19 to TRBJ1-5; D might be TRBD1 (5 bases). In germline, CDR1 is LNHDA, CDR2 SQIVND (reference sequence). V gave up 7 bases and J gave up 1 base, with 14 bases separating them. The CDR3 is 15 amino acids. CDR3 region: CASTDQGSSNQPQHF. CDR3 DNA sequence: TGTGCCAGTACTGACCAGGGATCCAGCAATCAGCCCCAGCATTTT. Complete variable domain (other parts from reference TRBV19 and TRBJ1-5): DGGITQSPKYLFRKEGQNVTLSCEQNLNHDAMYWYRQDPGQGLRLIYYSQIVNDFQKGDIAEGYSVSREKKESFPLTVTSAQKNPTAFYLCASTDQGSSNQPQHFGDGTRLSIL.

This clone occurred a few times. The chain combines TRBV29-1 with TRBJ1-1; D call uncertain. CDR3 length equals 11 residues. Germline V gives CDR1 SQVTM, CDR2 ANQGSEA. The CDR3 DNA reads as TGCAGTCACTCTATGAACACTGAAGCTTTCTTT. This translates into CSHSMNTEAFF.

The chain couples TRBV9 to TRBJ1-2; weak D call: TRBD1 (6 bases). V gave up 5 bases and J gave up 6 bases, with 14 bases separating them. There are 13 residues in the CDR3. Germline loops: CDR1 SGDLS, CDR2 YYNGEE. In nucleotides, the CDR3 is TGTGCCAGCAGTCTCGGGGGGCTCGATGGCTACACCTTC. The encoded protein is CASSLGGLDGYTF.

This clone was seen only a few times. The gene calls are TRBV27 and TRBJ1-2; 8 nucleotides align to TRBD1. V shed 5 bases and J 13 bases; nucleotides not matched to a gene: 12. Germline loops: CDR1 MNHEY, CDR2 SMNVEV (reference sequence). This CDR3 contains 13 residues. CDR3 bases: TGTGCCAGCAGTCCGAGGGAGGGGACAGGCGTCACCTTC. Its protein is CASSPREGTGVTF.